This is a list of T cell receptor beta chains from one sample in a study of OX40 agonist ivuxolimab in advanced cancers. Profiled with immunoSEQ multiplex PCR; TCRdb holds only in-frame clones, not every one. The sample has about 95,000 clones; roughly 89% are singletons. The material sequenced was CD4+ or CD8+ T cells sorted from blood, taken in a trial of the OX40 agonist ivuxolimab. The receptors derive from an adult with an advanced solid tumor such as melanoma, head and neck, liver or kidney cancer. Both conserved end residues are part of each CDR3. A D gene is named only where the DNA matches it firmly. A clone size is listed for some rows: how often the clone was seen (once, few, many), or a class if it is expanded.

TGTGCCAGCAGCCGCAGGGCCAACTCCTACGAGCAGTACTTC	CASSRRANSYEQYF	TRBJ2-7	.	.	TRBV7-2
TGTGCCACCAGCAGCCGGGACAGGGGTTCCAATGAGCAGTTCTTC	CATSSRDRGSNEQFF	TRBJ2-1	TRBD1	.	TRBV15
TGTGCCAGCAGCTTGGAGGTGGGGAAGACCTCCTACAATGAGCAGTTCTTC	CASSLEVGKTSYNEQFF	TRBJ2-1	.	.	TRBV5-6
TGTGCCAGCAGCTTAGACTACAGGGGGCTTGAAAACCCGCCCTATGGCGGCTACACCTTC	CASSLDYRGLENPPYGGYTF	TRBJ1-2	TRBD1	.	TRBV13
TGTGCCAGCAGGAAAATCCAGGGGAACACTGAAGCTTTCTTT	CASRKIQGNTEAFF	TRBJ1-1	.	.	TRBV6-5
TGTGCCAGCAGATCGAAACGGTCGGGGTTTAATGAAAAACTGTTTTTT	CASRSKRSGFNEKLFF	TRBJ1-4	.	.	TRBV28
TGTGCTAGTGAAAAAGCGGGGGACTTATCCGGGGAGCTGTTTTTT	CASEKAGDLSGELFF	TRBJ2-2	TRBD2	.	TRBV12-5
TGTGCCAGCAGCCCGAGACCGCAGATGAACACCGGGGAGCTGTTTTTT	CASSPRPQMNTGELFF	TRBJ2-2	.	.	TRBV5-4
TGTGCCAGTAGTATACCGAGGGACACCATCGGAGATACGCAGTATTTT	CASSIPRDTIGDTQYF	TRBJ2-3	.	.	TRBV19
TGCGCCAGCAGCTTGGGCAGGCGGCGACCTAACTATGGCTACACCTTC	CASSLGRRRPNYGYTF	TRBJ1-2	.	.	TRBV5-1
TGTGCCAGCAGTAGAGGTAGGAACTATGGCTACACCTTC	CASSRGRNYGYTF	TRBJ1-2	.	.	TRBV25-1
TGCGCCAGCAGCAGTCGAGCGGGGGTGAACACCGGGGAGCTGTTTTTT	CASSSRAGVNTGELFF	TRBJ2-2	TRBD2	few	TRBV5-1
TGTGCCAGCAGTTTGGACAGGGAAGAGACCCAGTACTTC	CASSLDREETQYF	TRBJ2-5	TRBD1	.	TRBV5-4